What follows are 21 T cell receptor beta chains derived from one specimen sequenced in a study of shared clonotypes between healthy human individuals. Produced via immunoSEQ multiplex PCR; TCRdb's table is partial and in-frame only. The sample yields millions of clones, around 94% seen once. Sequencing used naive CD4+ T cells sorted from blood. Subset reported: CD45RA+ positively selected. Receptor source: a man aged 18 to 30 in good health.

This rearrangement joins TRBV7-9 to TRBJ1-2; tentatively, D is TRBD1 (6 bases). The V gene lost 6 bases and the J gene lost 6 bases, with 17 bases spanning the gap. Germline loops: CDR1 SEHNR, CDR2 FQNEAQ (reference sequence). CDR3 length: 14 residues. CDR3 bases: TGTGCCAGCAGTTCCCCCACAGGGAACAATGGCTACACCTTC. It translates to CASSSPTGNNGYTF.

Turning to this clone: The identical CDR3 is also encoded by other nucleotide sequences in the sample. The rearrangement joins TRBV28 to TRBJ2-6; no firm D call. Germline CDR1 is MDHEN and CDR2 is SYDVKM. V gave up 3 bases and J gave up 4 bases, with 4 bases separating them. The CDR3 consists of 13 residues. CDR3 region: CASSFPGANVLTF. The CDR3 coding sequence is TGTGCCAGCAGTTTCCCCGGGGCCAACGTCCTGACTTTC.

For the CDR3, the DNA is TGTGCCAGCAGTGAAGAAACAGGGAAAACCTATGGCTACACCTTC. Encoded protein: CASSEETGKTYGYTF. The rearrangement links TRBV6-1 to TRBJ1-2; TRBD1 is a possible D gene (6 bases). Germline V lookup: CDR1 MNHNS, CDR2 SASEGT. This CDR3 region has 15 residues. V gave up 1 base and J gave up 4 bases, with 13 bases separating them.

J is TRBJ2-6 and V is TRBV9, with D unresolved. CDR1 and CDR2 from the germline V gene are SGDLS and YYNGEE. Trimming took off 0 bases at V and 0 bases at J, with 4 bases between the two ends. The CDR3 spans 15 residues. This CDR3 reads CASSVDHSGANVLTF. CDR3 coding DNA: TGTGCCAGCAGCGTAGACCACTCTGGGGCCAACGTCCTGACTTTC. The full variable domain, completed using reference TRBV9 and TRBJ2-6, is DSGVTQTPKHLITATGQRVTLRCSPRSGDLSVYWYQQSLDQGLQFLIQYYNGEERAKGNILERFSAQQFPDLHSELNLSSLELGDSALYFCASSVDHSGANVLTFGAGSRLTVL.

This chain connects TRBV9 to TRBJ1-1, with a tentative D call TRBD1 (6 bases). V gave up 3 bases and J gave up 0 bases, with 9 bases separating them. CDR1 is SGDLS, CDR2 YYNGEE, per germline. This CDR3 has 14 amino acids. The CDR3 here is CASSATGMNTEAFF. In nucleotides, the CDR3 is TGTGCCAGCAGCGCCACAGGGATGAACACTGAAGCTTTCTTT.

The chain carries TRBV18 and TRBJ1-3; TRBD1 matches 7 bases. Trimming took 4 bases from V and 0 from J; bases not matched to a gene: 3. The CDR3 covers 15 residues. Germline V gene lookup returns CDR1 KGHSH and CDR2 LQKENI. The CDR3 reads CASSLDRNSGNTIYF. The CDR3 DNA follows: TGTGCCAGCTCACTGGACAGGAACTCTGGAAACACCATATATTTT.

The CDR3 here is CASSLDGLAASLLLVEQYF. CDR3 nucleotides: TGTGCCAGCAGCTTGGATGGACTAGCGGCCTCGCTTCTACTCGTCGAGCAGTACTTC. This chain links TRBV5-7 with TRBJ2-7; TRBD2 agrees at 10 bases. Being an ORF, TRBV5-7 has a function that is uncertain. V lost 0 bases, J lost 6 bases, and 18 bases stayed unmatched. This CDR3 is built from 19 residues.

The CDR3 DNA reads TGTGCCTGGAGCGCTCTCGGGACTACCGCCTTCTACAATGAGCAGTTCTTC. Translating it yields CAWSALGTTAFYNEQFF. The chain couples TRBV30 to TRBJ2-1, with 7 bases fitting TRBD2. The CDR3 totals 17 residues. CDR1 and CDR2 (germline): GTSNPN, SVGIG (reference sequence). The V segment lost 3 bases and the J segment 3 bases; nucleotides outside the gene matches: 14.

The CDR3 DNA reads as TGTGCCAGCAGCGCCCGGGACAGGGCCCGTTACGAGCAGTACTTC. This encodes CASSARDRARYEQYF. The J gene is TRBJ2-7, the V gene TRBV5-6; TRBD1 agrees at 9 bases. Trimming removed 4 bases from V and 4 bases from J; junction bases left unmatched: 9. The CDR3 totals 15 residues. Germline V gives CDR1 SGHDT, CDR2 YYEEEE.

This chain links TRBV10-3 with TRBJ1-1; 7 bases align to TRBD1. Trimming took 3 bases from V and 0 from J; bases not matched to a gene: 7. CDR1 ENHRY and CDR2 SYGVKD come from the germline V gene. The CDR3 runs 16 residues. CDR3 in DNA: TGTGCCATCAGTGACAACTACAGGGGCGTGAACACTGAAGCTTTCTTT. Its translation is CAISDNYRGVNTEAFF.

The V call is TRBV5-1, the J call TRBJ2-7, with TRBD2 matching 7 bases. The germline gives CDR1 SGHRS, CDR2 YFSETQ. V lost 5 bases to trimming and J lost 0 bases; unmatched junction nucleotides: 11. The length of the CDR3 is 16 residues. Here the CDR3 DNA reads TGCGCCAGCAGTCCCAACAGCGGGACCTTCTCCTACGAGCAGTACTTC. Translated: CASSPNSGTFSYEQYF.

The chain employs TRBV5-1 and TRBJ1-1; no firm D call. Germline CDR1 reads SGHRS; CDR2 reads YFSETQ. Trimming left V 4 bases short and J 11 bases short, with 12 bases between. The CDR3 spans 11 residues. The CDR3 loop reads CASSPGQDAFF. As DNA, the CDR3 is TGCGCCAGCAGCCCTGGCCAGGATGCTTTCTTT.

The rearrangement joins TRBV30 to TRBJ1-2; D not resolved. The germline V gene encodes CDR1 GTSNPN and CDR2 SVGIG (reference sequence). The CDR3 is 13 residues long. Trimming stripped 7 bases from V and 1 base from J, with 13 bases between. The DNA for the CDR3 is TGTGCCTTTCAAACGCTTAGTAACTATGGCTACACCTTC. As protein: CAFQTLSNYGYTF.

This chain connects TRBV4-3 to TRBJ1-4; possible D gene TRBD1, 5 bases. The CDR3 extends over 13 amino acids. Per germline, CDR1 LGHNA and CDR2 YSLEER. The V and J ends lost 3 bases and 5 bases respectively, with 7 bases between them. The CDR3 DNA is TGCGCCAGCAGCCAGGCAGGGAATGAAAAACTGTTTTTT. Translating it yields CASSQAGNEKLFF.

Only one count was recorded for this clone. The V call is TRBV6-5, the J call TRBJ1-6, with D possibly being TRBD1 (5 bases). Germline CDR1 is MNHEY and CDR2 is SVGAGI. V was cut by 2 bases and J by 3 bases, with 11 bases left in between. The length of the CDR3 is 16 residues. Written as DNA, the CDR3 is TGTGCCAGCAGTTACACTGGACACGACTATAATTCACCCCTCCACTTT. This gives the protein CASSYTGHDYNSPLHF.

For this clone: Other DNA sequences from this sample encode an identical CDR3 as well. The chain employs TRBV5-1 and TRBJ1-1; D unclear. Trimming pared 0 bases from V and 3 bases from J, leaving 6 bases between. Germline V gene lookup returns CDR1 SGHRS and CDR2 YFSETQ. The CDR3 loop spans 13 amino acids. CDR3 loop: CASSLVADTEAFF. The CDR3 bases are TGCGCCAGCAGCTTGGTTGCAGACACTGAAGCTTTCTTT.

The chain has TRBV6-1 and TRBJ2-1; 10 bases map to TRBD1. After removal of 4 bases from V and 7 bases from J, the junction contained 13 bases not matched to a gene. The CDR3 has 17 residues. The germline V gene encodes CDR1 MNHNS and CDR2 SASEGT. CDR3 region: CASSGDSGTGVRNEQFF. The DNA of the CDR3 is TGTGCCAGCAGTGGGGATTCCGGGACAGGGGTAAGGAATGAGCAGTTCTTC.

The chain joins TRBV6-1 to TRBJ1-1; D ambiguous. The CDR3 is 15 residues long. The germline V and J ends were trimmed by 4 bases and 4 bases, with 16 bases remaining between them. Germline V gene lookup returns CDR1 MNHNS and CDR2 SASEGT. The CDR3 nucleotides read TGTGCCAGCAGTGCTCTTCGAGGGTCGGGCACTGAAGCTTTCTTT. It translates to CASSALRGSGTEAFF.

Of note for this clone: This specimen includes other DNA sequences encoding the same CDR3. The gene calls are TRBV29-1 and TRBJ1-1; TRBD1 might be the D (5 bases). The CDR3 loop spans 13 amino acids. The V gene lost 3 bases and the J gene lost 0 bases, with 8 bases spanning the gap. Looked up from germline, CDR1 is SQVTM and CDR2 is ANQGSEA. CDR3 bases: TGCAGCGTTGAGGGGGGGATGAACACTGAAGCTTTCTTT. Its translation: CSVEGGMNTEAFF.

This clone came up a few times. The CDR3 DNA reads TGTGCCAGCAGAAGGACAGGTTCCGAAAAACTGTTTTTT. It encodes CASRRTGSEKLFF. V and J are TRBV9 and TRBJ1-4; 7 bases are a match to TRBD1. CDR1 is SGDLS and CDR2 is YYNGEE in the germline V gene. The CDR3 spans 13 residues. V was clipped by 5 bases and J by 8 bases; unmatched bases: 6.

The CDR3 DNA follows: TGTGCCATTAACGGACTCCTCACGTACGAGCAGTACTTC. Translating gives CAINGLLTYEQYF. The chain employs TRBV7-6 and TRBJ2-7; a possible D gene is TRBD2 (5 bases). The CDR3 runs to 13 residues. Germline CDR1 reads SGHVS; CDR2 reads FNYEAQ. V was pared by 10 bases and J by 4 bases, with 17 bases between.